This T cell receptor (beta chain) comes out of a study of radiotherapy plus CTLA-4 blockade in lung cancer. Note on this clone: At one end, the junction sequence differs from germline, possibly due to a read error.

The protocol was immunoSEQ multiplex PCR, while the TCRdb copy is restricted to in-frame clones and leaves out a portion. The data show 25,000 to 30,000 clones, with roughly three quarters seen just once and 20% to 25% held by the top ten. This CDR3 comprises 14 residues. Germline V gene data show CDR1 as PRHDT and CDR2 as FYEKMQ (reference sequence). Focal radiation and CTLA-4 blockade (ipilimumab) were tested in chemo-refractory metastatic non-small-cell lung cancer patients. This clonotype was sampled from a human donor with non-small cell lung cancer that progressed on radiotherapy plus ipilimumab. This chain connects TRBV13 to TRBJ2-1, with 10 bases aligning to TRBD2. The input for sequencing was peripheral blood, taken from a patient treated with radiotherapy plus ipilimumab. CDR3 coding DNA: TGTGCCAGCAGCTTAGGGCCAGCGGGAGGGGGGTTGGTCTTC. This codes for CASSLGPAGGGLVF.